This T cell receptor beta chain was identified during a study of CD8+ T cells in alopecia areata. Study-level information: Each of the treated patients was given oral tofacitinib, 5 to 10 mg twice daily, for moderate-to-severe alopecia areata. Regarding the study as a whole: Shared TCR sequences were less clear between patients than in mice, possibly partly from HLA diversity.

V was clipped by 1 base and J by 4 bases, with 13 bases between them. The CDR3 sequence is 15 residues long. The germline V gene encodes CDR1 MNHNS and CDR2 SASEGT. To note about this clone: Its specificity is unknown.

Following RNA extraction, reverse transcription yielded cDNA that acted as the sequencing template. This table comes from immunoSEQ multiplex PCR, and its TCRdb copy is limited to in-frame clones, with some not included. The sample carries about 110,000 clones, roughly 84% recorded once. The treatment was: oral pan-JAK inhibitor, 5-10 mg twice daily. The sample was CD8+ T cells sorted from blood, taken at week 24, from a patient treated with tofacitinib. The chain uses TRBV6-1 and TRBJ1-2; perhaps TRBD1 as D (6 bases). The TCR comes from a human donor with alopecia areata. The CDR3 DNA reads as TGTGCCAGCAGTGAAGGCATAGGGGGAACCTATGGCTACACCTTC. Its translation: CASSEGIGGTYGYTF.